These 13 T cell receptor beta chains were sequenced from one sample in a study of T cell changes during pregnancy in multiple sclerosis. The table came from immunoSEQ multiplex PCR; TCRdb's copy has only in-frame clones and leaves some out. Counted here are 55,000 to 70,000 clones, about 92% occurring once; the ten biggest clones make up 3% to 3.5%. This sample comprised CD8+ T cells from peripheral blood mononuclear cells, obtained in the third trimester of pregnancy. The source is a female donor in good health, enrolled as a control in a pregnancy study.

This chain joins TRBV12-5 and TRBJ1-1; 7 positions agree with TRBD1. The CDR3 sequence is 14 residues long. The V and J ends lost 2 bases and 1 base, in that order; junction bases with no gene match: 1. From germline, CDR1 is LGHNT and CDR2 FRNRAP. DNA of the CDR3: TGTGCTAGTGGTTTGAGGGGGCGGAACACTGAAGCTTTCTTT. Its translation: CASGLRGRNTEAFF.

The chain has TRBV27 and TRBJ2-3, with 8 bases that match TRBD2. The germline V gene has CDR1 MNHEY and CDR2 SMNVEV (reference sequence). Unmatched junction bases numbered 15, after V lost 6 bases and J lost 4 bases. The CDR3 totals 17 residues. In DNA form, the CDR3 reads TGTGCCAGCAGCCTCTACCCGGGCGGGGGGTTCTCAGATACGCAGTATTTT. Its protein is CASSLYPGGGFSDTQYF.

This rearrangement joins TRBV27 to TRBJ1-2, with a possible D match to TRBD1 (5 bases). V was clipped by 6 bases and J by 2 bases, with 13 bases between them. The germline gives CDR1 MNHEY, CDR2 SMNVEV (reference sequence). The CDR3 sequence is 14 residues long. In DNA, the CDR3 is TGTGCCAGCAGCCCGGGGGGGGAGAACTATGGCTACACCTTC. Translated, it gives CASSPGGENYGYTF.

The gene calls are TRBV6-6 and TRBJ1-2; D gene unclear. The CDR3 length is 15 residues. Between the trimmed V and J ends, which lost 3 bases and 6 bases, there was a span of 17 bases. Germline V gene lookup returns CDR1 MNHNY and CDR2 SVGAGI (reference sequence). CDR3 residues: CASSYDFYSWDGYTF. DNA for the CDR3: TGTGCCAGCAGTTATGATTTTTACAGCTGGGATGGCTACACCTTC.

The genes are TRBV14 and TRBJ2-1; TRBD2 aligns across 7 bases. With 3 bases clipped from V and 2 bases from J, the junction kept 7 bases outside the gene matches. Germline-derived CDR1 and CDR2 are SGHDN and FVKESK. The CDR3 covers 16 residues. This CDR3 reads CASSHRLAEAYNEQFF. For the CDR3, the DNA is TGTGCCAGCAGCCACCGTCTAGCGGAAGCCTACAATGAGCAGTTCTTC.

The rearrangement uses TRBV5-1 and TRBJ2-7; 7 positions agree with TRBD1. The CDR3 is 15 amino acids. The J segment lost 2 bases and the V segment lost 0 bases, leaving 5 bases of the junction unmatched. Per the germline V gene, CDR1 is SGHRS and CDR2 is YFSETQ. The DNA for the CDR3 is TGCGCCAGCAGCTTGGCCTGGGACAGCACCTACGAGCAGTACTTC. This sequence encodes CASSLAWDSTYEQYF.

The chain links TRBV27 to TRBJ2-3, with 7 bases lining up with TRBD2. V lost 6 bases and J lost 6; bases outside the gene matches: 3. The CDR3 consists of 12 residues. CDR1 is MNHEY, CDR2 SMNVEV, per germline (reference sequence). CDR3 bases: TGTGCCAGCAGCTCAGCGGGGGATACGCAGTATTTT. It specifies CASSSAGDTQYF.

This clone was observed a single time. The chain is built from TRBV4-3 and TRBJ2-7; 7 bases match TRBD2. V lost 0 bases, J lost 0 bases, and 11 bases stayed unmatched. The V gene's germline CDR1 is LGHNA and CDR2 YSLEER. The CDR3 runs 18 residues. As DNA, the CDR3 is TGCGCCAGCAGCCAAGATCGGGAAGGGCGGGGGTCCTCCTACGAGCAGTACTTC. Translated: CASSQDREGRGSSYEQYF.

The chain is built from TRBV5-6 and TRBJ1-2; 8 bases line up with TRBD1. Trimming cost V 0 bases and J 6 bases; bases outside gene matches: 10. This CDR3 spans 16 amino acids. CDR1 and CDR2 (germline): SGHDT, YYEEEE. CDR3 sequence reads: CASSLERTGPLDGYTF. In nucleotides, the CDR3 is TGTGCCAGCAGCTTGGAGCGGACAGGGCCTTTGGATGGCTACACCTTC.

The chain has TRBV9 and TRBJ2-2; 7 bases agree with TRBD1. CDR1 is SGDLS and CDR2 is YYNGEE in the germline V gene. This CDR3 has 16 amino acids. J was trimmed by 4 bases and V by 3 bases; bases with no gene match: 9. In DNA form, the CDR3 reads TGTGCCAGCAGCGATCATCCCGGGACAGCCACCGGGGAGCTGTTTTTT. Translating it yields CASSDHPGTATGELFF.

This CDR3 reads CASSLGTGNQPQHF. The DNA for the CDR3 is TGTGCCAGCAGCTTAGGTACGGGGAATCAGCCCCAGCATTTT. The chain recombines TRBV7-8 with TRBJ1-5; no firm D call. Germline values: CDR1 SGHVS, CDR2 FQNEAQ. CDR3 length: 14 amino acids. V shed 1 base and J shed 4 bases, with 8 bases lying between them.

This sequence joins TRBV2 and TRBJ2-2; D gene unclear. There are 15 residues in the CDR3. Germline loops: CDR1 SNHLY, CDR2 FYNNEI. V was trimmed by 0 bases and J by 2 bases, leaving 7 bases between them. The CDR3 spells CASSEARSNTGELFF. The CDR3 nucleotides are TGTGCCAGCAGTGAAGCGCGAAGCAACACCGGGGAGCTGTTTTTT.

The chain couples TRBV7-9 to TRBJ2-7; D is undetermined. Trimming took 4 bases from V and 7 from J, leaving 17 bases between them. Germline values: CDR1 SEHNR, CDR2 FQNEAQ (reference sequence). There are 14 residues in the CDR3. CDR3 protein: CASSSSISTEEQYF. The CDR3 nucleotides read TGTGCCAGCAGCTCCAGCATTTCCACGGAGGAGCAGTACTTC.